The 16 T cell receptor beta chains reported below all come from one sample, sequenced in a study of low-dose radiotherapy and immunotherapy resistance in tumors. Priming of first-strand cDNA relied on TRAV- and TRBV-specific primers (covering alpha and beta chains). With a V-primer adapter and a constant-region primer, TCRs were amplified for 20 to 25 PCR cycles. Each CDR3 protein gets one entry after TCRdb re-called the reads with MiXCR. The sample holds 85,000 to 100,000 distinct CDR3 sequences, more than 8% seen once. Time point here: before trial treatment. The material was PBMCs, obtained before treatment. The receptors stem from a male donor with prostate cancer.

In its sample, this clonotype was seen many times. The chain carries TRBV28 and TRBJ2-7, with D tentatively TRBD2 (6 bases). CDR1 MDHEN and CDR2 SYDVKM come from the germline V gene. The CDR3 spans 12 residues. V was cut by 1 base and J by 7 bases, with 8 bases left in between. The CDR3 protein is CASSLSAGEQYF. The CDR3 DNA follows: TGTGCCAGCAGTTTATCTGCGGGAGAGCAGTACTTC.

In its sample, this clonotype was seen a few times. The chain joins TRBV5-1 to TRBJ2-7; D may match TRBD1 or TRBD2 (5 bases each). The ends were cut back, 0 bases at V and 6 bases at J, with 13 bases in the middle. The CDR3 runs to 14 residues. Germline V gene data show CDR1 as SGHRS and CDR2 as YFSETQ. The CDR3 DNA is TGCGCCAGCAGCTTGGGGGGGAGTCCGGCCGAGCAGTACTTC. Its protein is CASSLGGSPAEQYF.

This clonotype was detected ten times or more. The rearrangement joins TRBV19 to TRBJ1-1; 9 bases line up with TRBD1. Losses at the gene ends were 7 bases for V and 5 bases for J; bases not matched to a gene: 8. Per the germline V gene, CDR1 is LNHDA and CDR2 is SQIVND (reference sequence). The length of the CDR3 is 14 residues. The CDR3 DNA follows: TGTGCCAGTACCACAGGGGGCGCTTGGACTGAAGCTTTCTTT. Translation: CASTTGGAWTEAFF. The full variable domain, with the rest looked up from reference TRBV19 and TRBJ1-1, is DGGITQSPKYLFRKEGQNVTLSCEQNLNHDAMYWYRQDPGQGLRLIYYSQIVNDFQKGDIAEGYSVSREKKESFPLTVTSAQKNPTAFYLCASTTGGAWTEAFFGQGTRLTVV.

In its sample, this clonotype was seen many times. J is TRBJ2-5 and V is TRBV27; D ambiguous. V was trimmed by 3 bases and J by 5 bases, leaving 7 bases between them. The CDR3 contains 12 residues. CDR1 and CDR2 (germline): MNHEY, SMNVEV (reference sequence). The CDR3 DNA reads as TGTGCCAGCAGTTTTGGTCGGGAGACCCAGTACTTC. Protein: CASSFGRETQYF.

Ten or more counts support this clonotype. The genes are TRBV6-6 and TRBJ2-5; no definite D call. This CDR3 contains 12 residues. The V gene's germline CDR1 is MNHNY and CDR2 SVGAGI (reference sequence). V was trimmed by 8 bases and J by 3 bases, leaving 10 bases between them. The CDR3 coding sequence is TGTGCCAGCGGCTATAAGAAAGAGACCCAGTACTTC. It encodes CASGYKKETQYF.

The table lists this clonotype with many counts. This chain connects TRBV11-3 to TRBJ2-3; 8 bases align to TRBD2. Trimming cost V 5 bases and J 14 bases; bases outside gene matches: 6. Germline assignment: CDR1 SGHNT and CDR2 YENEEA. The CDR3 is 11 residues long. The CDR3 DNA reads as TGTGCCAGCAGCAAAAGCGGGAGTGTGTATTTT. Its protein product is CASSKSGSVYF. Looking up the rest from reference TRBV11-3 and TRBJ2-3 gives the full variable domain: EAGVVQSPRYKIIEKKQPVAFWCNPISGHNTLYWYLQNLGQGPELLIRYENEEAVDDSQLPKDRFSAERLKGVDSTLKIQPAELGDSAVYLCASSKSGSVYFGPGTRLTVL.

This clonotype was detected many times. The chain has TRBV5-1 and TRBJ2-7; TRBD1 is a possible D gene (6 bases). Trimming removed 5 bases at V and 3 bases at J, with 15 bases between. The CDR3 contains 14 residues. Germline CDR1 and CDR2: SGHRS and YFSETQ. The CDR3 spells CASSRNGDNYEQYF. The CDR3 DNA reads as TGCGCCAGCAGTAGGAATGGGGACAACTACGAGCAGTACTTC.

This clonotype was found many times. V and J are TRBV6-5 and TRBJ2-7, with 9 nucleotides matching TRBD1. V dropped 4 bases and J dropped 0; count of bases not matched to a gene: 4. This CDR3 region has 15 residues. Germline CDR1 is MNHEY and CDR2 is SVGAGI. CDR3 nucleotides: TGTGCCAGCAGTTTGGGACAGGGAAACTCCTACGAGCAGTACTTC. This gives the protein CASSLGQGNSYEQYF.

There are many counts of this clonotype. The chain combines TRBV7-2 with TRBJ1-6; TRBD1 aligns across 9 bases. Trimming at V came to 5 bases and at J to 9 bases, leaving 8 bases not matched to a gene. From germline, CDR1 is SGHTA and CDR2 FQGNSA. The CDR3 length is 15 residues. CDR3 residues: CASSIIGTGSSPLHF. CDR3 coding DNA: TGTGCCAGCAGCATAATCGGGACAGGGTCTTCACCCCTCCACTTT. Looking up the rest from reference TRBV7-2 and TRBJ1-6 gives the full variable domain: GAGVSQSPSNKVTEKGKDVELRCDPISGHTALYWYRQSLGQGLEFLIYFQGNSAPDKSGLPSDRFSAERTGGSVSTLTIQRTQQEDSAVYLCASSIIGTGSSPLHFGNGTRLTVT.

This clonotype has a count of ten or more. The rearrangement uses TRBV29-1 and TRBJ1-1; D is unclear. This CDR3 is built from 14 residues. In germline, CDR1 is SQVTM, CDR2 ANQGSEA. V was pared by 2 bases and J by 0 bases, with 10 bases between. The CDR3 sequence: CSVEQSPMNTEAFF. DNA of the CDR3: TGCAGCGTTGAACAGTCCCCCATGAACACTGAAGCTTTCTTT.

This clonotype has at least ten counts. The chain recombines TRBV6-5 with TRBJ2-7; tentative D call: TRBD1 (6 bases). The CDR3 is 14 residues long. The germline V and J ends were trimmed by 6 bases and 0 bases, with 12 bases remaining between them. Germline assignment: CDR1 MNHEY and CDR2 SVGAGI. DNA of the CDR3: TGTGCCAGCAGGTCGGGACATAACTCCTACGAGCAGTACTTC. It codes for CASRSGHNSYEQYF.

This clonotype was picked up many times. This CDR3 reads CASSVGAEGEQYF. CDR3 sequence (DNA): TGTGCCAGCAGCGTAGGCGCGGAGGGCGAGCAGTACTTC. V usage is TRBV9 and J usage is TRBJ2-7, with D possibly TRBD2 on 6 matching bases. Trimming pared 0 bases from V and 6 bases from J, leaving 10 bases between. The length of the CDR3 is 13 residues. Germline V gene sequence: CDR1 SGDLS, CDR2 YYNGEE.

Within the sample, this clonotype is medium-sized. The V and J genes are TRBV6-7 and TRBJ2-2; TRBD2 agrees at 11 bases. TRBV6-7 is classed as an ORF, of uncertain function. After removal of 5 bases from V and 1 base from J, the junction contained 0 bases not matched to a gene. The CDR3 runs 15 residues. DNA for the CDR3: TGTGCCAGCAGTCTAGCGGGAGGGAACACCGGGGAGCTGTTTTTT. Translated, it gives CASSLAGGNTGELFF.

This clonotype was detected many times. The CDR3 DNA follows: TGCAGCGTTCAGGACGCAGACTATGGCTACACCTTC. The encoded protein is CSVQDADYGYTF. The V gene is TRBV29-1, the J gene TRBJ1-2; no reliable D call. Germline CDR1 reads SQVTM; CDR2 reads ANQGSEA. V lost 5 bases and J 3 bases, leaving 10 bases between the germline ends. The CDR3 runs to 12 residues.

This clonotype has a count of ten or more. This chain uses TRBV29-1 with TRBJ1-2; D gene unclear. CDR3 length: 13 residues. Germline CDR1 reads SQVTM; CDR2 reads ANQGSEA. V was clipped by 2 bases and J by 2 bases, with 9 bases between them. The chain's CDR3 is CSVERNGNYGYTF. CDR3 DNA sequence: TGCAGCGTTGAAAGGAACGGGAACTATGGCTACACCTTC.

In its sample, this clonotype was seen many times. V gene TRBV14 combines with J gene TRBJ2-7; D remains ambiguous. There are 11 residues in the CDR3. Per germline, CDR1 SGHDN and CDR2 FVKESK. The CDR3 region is CASAWGNEQYF. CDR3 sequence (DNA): TGTGCAAGCGCGTGGGGTAACGAGCAGTACTTC.